The 9 T cell receptor beta chains below come from one sample, sequenced in a study of shared clonotypes between healthy human individuals. Repertoires were generated with immunoSEQ multiplex PCR, while TCRdb's copy carries only in-frame clones and drops some. The table shows about half a million clones, with around 79% occurring only once. The sequencing sample was made of PBMCs. The source of these receptors is a middle-aged woman in good health. Some clones in this sample may be carry-over from other donors' samples.

V gene TRBV4-3 combines with J gene TRBJ2-7; TRBD2 matches 7 bases. V was clipped by 5 bases and J by 5 bases; unmatched bases: 9. Germline CDR1 and CDR2: LGHNA and YSLEER. The CDR3 runs 14 residues. CDR3 region: CASSSLAEAHEQYF. CDR3 nucleotide sequence: TGCGCCAGCAGCAGTCTAGCGGAGGCCCACGAGCAGTACTTC.

V gene TRBV7-9 combines with J gene TRBJ2-7, with D possibly matching TRBD1 (7 bases). The V gene lost 5 bases and the J gene lost 0 bases, with 17 bases spanning the gap. The CDR3 spans 16 residues. CDR1 and CDR2 (germline): SEHNR, FQNEAQ (reference sequence). The CDR3 is CASSRSGGTVSYEQYF. CDR3 bases: TGTGCCAGCAGCCGCAGCGGCGGGACAGTCTCCTACGAGCAGTACTTC.

The rearrangement uses TRBV7-3 and TRBJ1-2, with 9 bases lining up with TRBD1. The germline gives CDR1 SGHTA, CDR2 FQGTGA. The CDR3 covers 13 residues. The ends lost 5 bases at V and 6 bases at J; junction bases unmatched: 4. CDR3 residues: CASSTRTGDGYTF. As DNA, the CDR3 is TGTGCCAGCAGCACGCGGACAGGGGATGGCTACACCTTC.

This chain links TRBV6-6 with TRBJ1-2, with 10 positions matching TRBD1. The germline V gene has CDR1 MNHNY and CDR2 SVGAGI (reference sequence). The CDR3 has 14 amino acids. Germline trimming cut 4 bases from V and 8 bases from J; bases unmatched to any gene: 7. CDR3 amino acids: CASSFRDRGRGYTF. CDR3 in DNA: TGTGCCAGCAGTTTCCGGGACAGGGGTCGCGGCTACACCTTC.

The chain carries TRBV2 and TRBJ2-1; TRBD2 agrees at 12 bases. This CDR3 contains 15 residues. V was clipped by 6 bases and J by 7 bases; unmatched bases: 7. Germline CDR1 reads SNHLY; CDR2 reads FYNNEI. The DNA for the CDR3 is TGTGCCAGCAGGGAAACTAGCGGGAGGATGAATGAGCAGTTCTTC. Amino acids: CASRETSGRMNEQFF.

The chain joins TRBV10-3 to TRBJ1-3; D ambiguous. Germline V gene lookup returns CDR1 ENHRY and CDR2 SYGVKD. V was shortened by 6 bases and J by 2 bases, with 14 bases between the two germline ends. CDR3 size: 15 residues. CDR3 region: CAISPAGEAGNTIYF. The CDR3 nucleotides are TGTGCCATCAGCCCCGCAGGCGAGGCTGGAAACACCATATATTTT.

The chain employs TRBV4-1 and TRBJ2-7; TRBD1 might be the D (5 bases). V dropped 0 bases and J dropped 0 bases, with 21 bases sitting between them. There are 19 residues in the CDR3. Germline CDR1 and CDR2: MGHRA and YSYEKL. In DNA, the CDR3 is TGCGCCAGCAGCCAAGAATGGGTACCGACAGTCCCTACCTCCTACGAGCAGTACTTC. Its protein product is CASSQEWVPTVPTSYEQYF.

This CDR3 reads CASSPGGGTHYEQYF. CDR3 nucleotide sequence: TGTGCCAGCAGCCCAGGGGGGGGGACACACTACGAGCAGTACTTC. The chain recombines TRBV9 with TRBJ2-7; D is possibly TRBD1 or TRBD2 (7 bases each). The V and J ends lost 4 bases and 3 bases respectively, with 17 bases between them. Germline V gene data show CDR1 as SGDLS and CDR2 as YYNGEE. CDR3 length equals 15 residues.

The chain is built from TRBV6-1 and TRBJ2-7; D is ambiguous. V shed 1 base and J shed 3 bases, with 10 bases lying between them. Germline CDR1 is MNHNS and CDR2 is SASEGT. This CDR3 is built from 14 residues. CDR3 DNA sequence: TGTGCCAGCAGTGAAGGTTGGGGTGGCTACGAGCAGTACTTC. The encoded protein is CASSEGWGGYEQYF.